Listed below are T cell receptor beta chains from one sample, sequenced in a study of T cells after yellow fever vaccination. TCRdb redid the calling of the 5' RACE reads with MiXCR, one entry per CDR3 protein. The data hold some 670,000 distinct CDR3 sequences, with 10% to 15% observed a single time. This specimen was PBMCs, taken on the day of the yellow fever booster vaccination. These receptors were taken from a man aged 25-45 years who received the YFV17D yellow fever vaccine. Each CDR3 is given with its conserved first and last residue. Fields, in order: V gene, clone size, J gene, D gene, CDR3 DNA, CDR3 protein. D genes are given only for firm matches. Expanded clones are given a class, and other clones once, few, many or no size at all.

TRBV4-3	few	TRBJ2-1	TRBD2	TGCGCCAGCAGCCAAGTGAAGCGGGATTACAATGAGCAGTTCTTC	CASSQVKRDYNEQFF
TRBV20-1	few	TRBJ2-1	-	TGCAGTGCTAGAGTCAGTGGAATAGATGCCTACAATGAGCAGTTCTTC	CSARVSGIDAYNEQFF
TRBV20-1	few	TRBJ2-7	-	TGCAGTGCTTTTCGGGACGGCTACGAGCAGTACTTC	CSAFRDGYEQYF
TRBV10-3	-	TRBJ2-5	-	TGTGCCATCAAAGGCGAGGGTCAGACCCAGTACTTC	CAIKGEGQTQYF
TRBV4-3	many	TRBJ2-7	-	TGCGCCAGCAGCCAAGAAACAGGGTACTACGAGCAGTACTTC	CASSQETGYYEQYF
TRBV4-3	few	TRBJ2-2	TRBD1	TGCGCCAGCAGCCAAGGGGACAGGGTTAACACCGGGGAGCTGTTTTTT	CASSQGDRVNTGELFF
TRBV20-1	few	TRBJ1-5	-	TGCAGTGCTAGAGAGGCCTCTCCAGGGGATCAGCCCCAGCATTTT	CSAREASPGDQPQHF
TRBV4-1	few	TRBJ1-4	-	TGCGCCAGCAGCCTCAGCCGGGTGGGTTCAATAAGTGAAAAACTGTTTTTT	CASSLSRVGSISEKLFF
TRBV20-1	-	TRBJ2-7	TRBD1	TGCAGTGCTAGAGATTCCCTTGGACAGGGCCCCCACGAGCAGTACTTC	CSARDSLGQGPHEQYF
TRBV5-1	-	TRBJ2-3	-	TGCGCCAGCAGCCCTAGGGACGGTTGGAGGACTAGCACAGATACGCAGTATTTT	CASSPRDGWRTSTDTQYF
TRBV7-2	-	TRBJ2-7	TRBD2	TGTGCCAGCACCCCGGGACTAAACTACGAGCAGTACTTC	CASTPGLNYEQYF
TRBV5-1	few	TRBJ2-7	-	TGCGCCAGCAGCTTGAGTGTGCGGAAACAATACGAGCAGTACTTC	CASSLSVRKQYEQYF
TRBV27	few	TRBJ2-7	TRBD2	TGTGCCAGCAGGAGGCGGGAGGGCTACGAGCAGTACTTC	CASRRREGYEQYF
TRBV7-8	many	TRBJ2-3	-	TGTGCCAGCAGCTTATCGCGGGATACGCAGTATTTT	CASSLSRDTQYF
TRBV12-3/TRBV12-4	-	TRBJ2-1	TRBD1	TGTGCCAGCAGTTTAGGGGGGACAGGGGACGAGCAGTTCTTC	CASSLGGTGDEQFF
TRBV11-2	many	TRBJ1-1	-	TGTGCCAGCAGCTTACGATATGGCGTATTGAACACTGAAGCTTTCTTT	CASSLRYGVLNTEAFF
TRBV24-1	-	TRBJ2-7	TRBD1	TGTGCCACCAGTGATTTGGAGGTCGGGACAGTAAACGAGCAGTACTTC	CATSDLEVGTVNEQYF
TRBV20-1	-	TRBJ1-5	-	TGCAGTGCTAGAGATGGCCCCGTCAATCAGCCCCAGCATTTT	CSARDGPVNQPQHF
TRBV5-1	few	TRBJ2-7	-	TGCGCCAGCAGTAGGAATTGGGGCGAGCAGTACTTC	CASSRNWGEQYF
TRBV6-2/TRBV6-3	many	TRBJ2-7	TRBD2	TGTGCCAGCAGTCACGGGGGGAGACTTCACGAGCAGTACTTC	CASSHGGRLHEQYF
TRBV2	-	TRBJ1-6	-	TGTGCCAGCAGTACAGAGGGATATTCACCCCTCCACTTT	CASSTEGYSPLHF
TRBV28	-	TRBJ2-1	TRBD2	TGTGCCAGCAGAGCGGGAGGGAAACACAATGAGCAGTTCTTC	CASRAGGKHNEQFF
TRBV12-3/TRBV12-4	few	TRBJ2-7	TRBD2	TGTGCCAGCAGTTTGAGCGGGGATGGGGAGCAGTACTTC	CASSLSGDGEQYF
TRBV7-2	many	TRBJ2-3	TRBD2	TGTGCCAGCAGCTTGGCTACCCGGGAGGGTGCCGATACGCAGTATTTT	CASSLATREGADTQYF
TRBV28	-	TRBJ2-3	TRBD1	TGTGCCAGCGGTGGACAGGGGGAGGCAGATACGCAGTATTTT	CASGGQGEADTQYF
TRBV4-3	many	TRBJ2-7	TRBD1	TGCGCCAGCAGCCAAGACCGGACAGGGGGCTACGAGCAGTACTTC	CASSQDRTGGYEQYF
TRBV12-3/TRBV12-4	-	TRBJ2-1	-	TGTGCCAGCAGTTTACCCCTCGGGGCGTCCTACAATGAGCAGTTCTTC	CASSLPLGASYNEQFF
TRBV20-1	few	TRBJ2-3	TRBD1	TGCAGTGCTTCCGGGACAGGGGGCGGCACAGATACGCAGTATTTT	CSASGTGGGTDTQYF
TRBV7-2	-	TRBJ1-1	-	TGTGCCAGCAGCTTAGAGGGGTCGGCAGGGGCCACTGAAGCTTTCTTT	CASSLEGSAGATEAFF
TRBV4-3	-	TRBJ2-7	TRBD1	TGCGCCAGCAGTCGCACACAGGGGGCCTCCTACGAGCAGTACTTC	CASSRTQGASYEQYF
TRBV7-9	-	TRBJ2-1	TRBD2	TGTGCCAGCAGCTTATCAGGTGGCGGGAGGGGGGGGAATGAGCAGTTCTTC	CASSLSGGGRGGNEQFF
TRBV21-1	-	TRBJ1-1	-	TGTGCCAGCAGCAGGGTCTGGGGTTTGAACACTGAAGCTTTCTTT	CASSRVWGLNTEAFF